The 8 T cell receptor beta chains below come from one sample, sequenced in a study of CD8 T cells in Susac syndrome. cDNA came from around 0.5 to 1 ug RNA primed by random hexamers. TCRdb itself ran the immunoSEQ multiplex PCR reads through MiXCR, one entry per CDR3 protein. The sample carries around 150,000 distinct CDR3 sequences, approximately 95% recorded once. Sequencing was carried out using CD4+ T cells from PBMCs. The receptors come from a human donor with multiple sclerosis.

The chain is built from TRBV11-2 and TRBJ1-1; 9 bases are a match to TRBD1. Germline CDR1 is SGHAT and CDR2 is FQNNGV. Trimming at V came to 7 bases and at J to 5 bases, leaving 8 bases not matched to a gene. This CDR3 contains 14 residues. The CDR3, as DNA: TGTGCCAGCACCTTGGGACAGGGAAGAACTGAAGCTTTCTTT. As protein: CASTLGQGRTEAFF. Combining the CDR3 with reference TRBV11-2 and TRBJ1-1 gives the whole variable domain EAGVAQSPRYKIIEKRQSVAFWCNPISGHATLYWYQQILGQGPKLLIQFQNNGVVDDSQLPKDRFSAERLKGVDSTLKIQPAKLEDSAVYLCASTLGQGRTEAFFGQGTRLTVV.

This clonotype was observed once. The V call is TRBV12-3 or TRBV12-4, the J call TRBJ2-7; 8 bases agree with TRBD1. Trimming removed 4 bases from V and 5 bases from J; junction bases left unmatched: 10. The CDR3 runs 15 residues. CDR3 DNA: TGTGCCAGCAGTTCGGGCAGGGGGCTTTCCAACGAGCAGTACTTC. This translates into CASSSGRGLSNEQYF.

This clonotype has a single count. The CDR3 protein is CASSLQSGYEQYF. DNA for the CDR3: TGCGCCAGCAGCCTCCAATCCGGTTACGAGCAGTACTTC. The rearrangement links TRBV4-1 to TRBJ2-7, with D unclear. The CDR3 has 13 residues. Trimming shortened V by 4 bases and J by 4 bases, and 11 bases separated the two germline ends. Germline V CDR1 and CDR2: MGHRA, YSYEKL.

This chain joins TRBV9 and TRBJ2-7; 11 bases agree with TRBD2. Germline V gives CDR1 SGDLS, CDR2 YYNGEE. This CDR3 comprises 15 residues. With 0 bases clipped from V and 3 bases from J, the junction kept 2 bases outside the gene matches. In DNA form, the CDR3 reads TGTGCCAGCAGCGTAGCCACTAGCGGGAGCTACGAGCAGTACTTC. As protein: CASSVATSGSYEQYF.

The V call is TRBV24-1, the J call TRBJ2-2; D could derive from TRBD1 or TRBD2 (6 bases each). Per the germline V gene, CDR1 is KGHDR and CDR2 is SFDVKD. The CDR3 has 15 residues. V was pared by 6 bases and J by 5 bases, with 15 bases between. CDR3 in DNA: TGTGCCACCAGTATCATCGGGGGCAGGACCGGGGAGCTGTTTTTT. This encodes CATSIIGGRTGELFF.

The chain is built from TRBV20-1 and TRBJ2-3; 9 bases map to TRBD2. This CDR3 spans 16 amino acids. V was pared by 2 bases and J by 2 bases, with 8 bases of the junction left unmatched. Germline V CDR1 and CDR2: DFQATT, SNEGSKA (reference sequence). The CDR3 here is CSARLTGTSFTDTQYF. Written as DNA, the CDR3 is TGCAGTGCTAGACTCACCGGGACTAGCTTCACAGATACGCAGTATTTT.

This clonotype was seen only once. CDR3 sequence (DNA): TGTGCCAGCAGCCAACGGCCCATTGTTACGCAGTATTTT. It codes for CASSQRPIVTQYF. This chain connects TRBV3-1 to TRBJ2-3, with no clear D. V was shortened by 2 bases and J by 8 bases, with 11 bases between the two germline ends. This CDR3 region has 13 residues. Germline values: CDR1 LGHDT, CDR2 YNNKEL (reference sequence).

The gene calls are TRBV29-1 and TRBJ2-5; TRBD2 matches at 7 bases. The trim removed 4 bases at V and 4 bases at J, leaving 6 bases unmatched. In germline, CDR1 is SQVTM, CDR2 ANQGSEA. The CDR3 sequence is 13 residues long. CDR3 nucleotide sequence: TGCAGCGTTGCCGTCATAGCGGGAGAGACCCAGTACTTC. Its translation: CSVAVIAGETQYF.